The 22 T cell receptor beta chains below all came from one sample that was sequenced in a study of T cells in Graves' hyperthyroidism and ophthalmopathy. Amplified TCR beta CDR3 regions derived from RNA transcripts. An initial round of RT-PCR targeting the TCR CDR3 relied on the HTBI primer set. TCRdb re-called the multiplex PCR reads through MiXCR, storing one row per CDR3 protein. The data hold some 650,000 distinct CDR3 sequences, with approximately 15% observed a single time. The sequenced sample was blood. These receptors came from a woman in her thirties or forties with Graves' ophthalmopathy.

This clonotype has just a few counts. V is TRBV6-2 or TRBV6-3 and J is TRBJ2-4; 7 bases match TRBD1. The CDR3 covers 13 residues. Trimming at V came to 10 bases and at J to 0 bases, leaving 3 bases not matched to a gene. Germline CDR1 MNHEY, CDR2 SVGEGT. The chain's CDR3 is CATGQAAKNIQYF. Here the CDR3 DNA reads TGTGCCACCGGACAGGCAGCCAAAAACATTCAGTACTTC.

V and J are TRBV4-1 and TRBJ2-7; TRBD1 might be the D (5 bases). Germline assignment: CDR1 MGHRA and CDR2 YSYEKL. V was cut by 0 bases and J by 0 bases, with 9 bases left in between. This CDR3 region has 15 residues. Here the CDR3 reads CASSQDRGSSYEQYF. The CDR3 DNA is TGCGCCAGCAGCCAAGATAGGGGTAGCTCCTACGAGCAGTACTTC.

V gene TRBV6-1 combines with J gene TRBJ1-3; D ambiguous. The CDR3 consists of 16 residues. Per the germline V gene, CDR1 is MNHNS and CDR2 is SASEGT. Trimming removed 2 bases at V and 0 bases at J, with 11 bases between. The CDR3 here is CASSETLSRSGNTIYF. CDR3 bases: TGTGCCAGCAGTGAAACTCTATCTCGCTCTGGAAACACCATATATTTT.

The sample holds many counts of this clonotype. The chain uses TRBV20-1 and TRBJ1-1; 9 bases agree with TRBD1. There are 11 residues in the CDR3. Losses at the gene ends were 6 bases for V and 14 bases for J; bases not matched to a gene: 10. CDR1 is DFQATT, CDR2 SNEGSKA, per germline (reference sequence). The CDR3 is CSASPGQGGFF. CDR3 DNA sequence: TGCAGTGCGTCACCGGGACAGGGTGGCTTCTTT.

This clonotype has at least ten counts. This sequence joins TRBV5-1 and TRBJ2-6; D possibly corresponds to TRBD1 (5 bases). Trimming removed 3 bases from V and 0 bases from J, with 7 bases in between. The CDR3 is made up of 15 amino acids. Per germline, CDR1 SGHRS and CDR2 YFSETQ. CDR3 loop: CASSSGSSGANVLTF. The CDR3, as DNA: TGCGCCAGCAGCTCAGGGTCCTCTGGGGCCAACGTCCTGACTTTC.

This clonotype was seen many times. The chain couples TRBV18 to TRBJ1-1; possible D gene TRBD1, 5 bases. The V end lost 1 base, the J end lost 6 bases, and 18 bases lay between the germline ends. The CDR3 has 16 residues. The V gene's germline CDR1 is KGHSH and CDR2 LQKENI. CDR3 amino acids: CASSPRMDPRGSEAFF. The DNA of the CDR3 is TGTGCCAGCTCACCACGGATGGACCCTAGGGGCTCTGAAGCTTTCTTT.

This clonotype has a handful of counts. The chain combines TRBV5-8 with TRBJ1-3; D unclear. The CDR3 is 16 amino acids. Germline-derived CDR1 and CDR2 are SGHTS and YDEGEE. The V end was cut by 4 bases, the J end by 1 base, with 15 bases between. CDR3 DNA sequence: TGTGCCAGCAGCCTTATTGGAGACGTATCTGGAAACACCATATATTTT. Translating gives CASSLIGDVSGNTIYF.

In nucleotides, the CDR3 is TGTGCCAGCACTGGGGGGGGGGGCCTTGAAAAACTGTTTTTT. Translated, it gives CASTGGGGLEKLFF. The chain joins TRBV2 to TRBJ1-4, with a possible D match to TRBD1 (6 bases). Germline CDR1 and CDR2: SNHLY and FYNNEI. The V end lost 7 bases, the J end lost 7 bases, and 16 bases lay between the germline ends. The CDR3 totals 14 residues.

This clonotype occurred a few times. The CDR3 loop reads CASSVEGFPIYGYTF. The CDR3 bases are TGTGCCAGCAGCGTAGAAGGGTTCCCGATCTATGGCTACACCTTC. The chain uses TRBV9 and TRBJ1-2, with D unresolved. This CDR3 is 15 amino acids long. Trimming took off 0 bases at V and 4 bases at J, with 13 bases between the two ends. Germline-derived CDR1 and CDR2 are SGDLS and YYNGEE.

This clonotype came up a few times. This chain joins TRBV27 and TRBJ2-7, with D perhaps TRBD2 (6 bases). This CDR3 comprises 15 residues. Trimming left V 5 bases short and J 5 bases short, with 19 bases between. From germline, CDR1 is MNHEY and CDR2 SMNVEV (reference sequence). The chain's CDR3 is CASSPGTPLYDEQYF. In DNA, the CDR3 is TGTGCCAGCAGTCCCGGGACTCCGCTTTATGACGAGCAGTACTTC.

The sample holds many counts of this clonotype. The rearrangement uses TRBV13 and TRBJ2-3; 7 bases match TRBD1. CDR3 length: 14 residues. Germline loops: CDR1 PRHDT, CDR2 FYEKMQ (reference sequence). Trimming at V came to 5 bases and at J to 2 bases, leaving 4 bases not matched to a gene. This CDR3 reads CASSPGQATDTQYF. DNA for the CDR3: TGTGCCAGCAGCCCCGGACAGGCCACAGATACGCAGTATTTT.

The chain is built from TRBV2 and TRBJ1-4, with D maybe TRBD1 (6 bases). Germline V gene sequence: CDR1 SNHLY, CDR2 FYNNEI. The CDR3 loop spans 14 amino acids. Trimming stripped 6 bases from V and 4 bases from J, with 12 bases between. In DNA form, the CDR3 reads TGTGCCAGCAGGACCCAGGGGCTTAATGAAAAACTGTTTTTT. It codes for CASRTQGLNEKLFF.

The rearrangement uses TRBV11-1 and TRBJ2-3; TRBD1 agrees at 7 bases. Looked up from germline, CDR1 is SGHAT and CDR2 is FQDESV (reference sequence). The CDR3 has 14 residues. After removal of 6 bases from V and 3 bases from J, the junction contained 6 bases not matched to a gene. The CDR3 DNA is TGTGCCAGCAGTCACAGGGGTCTAACAGATACGCAGTATTTT. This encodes CASSHRGLTDTQYF.

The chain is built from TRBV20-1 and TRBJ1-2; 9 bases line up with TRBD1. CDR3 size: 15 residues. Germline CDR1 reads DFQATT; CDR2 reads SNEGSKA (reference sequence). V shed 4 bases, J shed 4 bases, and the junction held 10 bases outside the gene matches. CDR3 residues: CSAKNRDRVFYGYTF. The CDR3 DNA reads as TGCAGTGCTAAGAACCGGGACAGGGTATTCTATGGCTACACCTTC.

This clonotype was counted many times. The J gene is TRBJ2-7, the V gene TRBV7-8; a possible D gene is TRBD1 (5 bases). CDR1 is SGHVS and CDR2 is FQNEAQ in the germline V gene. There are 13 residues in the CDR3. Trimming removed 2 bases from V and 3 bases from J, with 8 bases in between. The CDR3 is CASSLIQGYEQYF. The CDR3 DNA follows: TGTGCCAGCAGCTTAATTCAGGGCTACGAGCAGTACTTC.

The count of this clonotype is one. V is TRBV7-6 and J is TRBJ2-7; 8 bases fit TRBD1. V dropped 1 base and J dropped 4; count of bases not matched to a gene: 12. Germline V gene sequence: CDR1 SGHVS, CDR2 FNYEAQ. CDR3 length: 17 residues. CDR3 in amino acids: CASSLEGPGTGDYEQYF. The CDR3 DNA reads TGTGCCAGCAGCTTAGAGGGACCCGGGACAGGAGATTACGAGCAGTACTTC.

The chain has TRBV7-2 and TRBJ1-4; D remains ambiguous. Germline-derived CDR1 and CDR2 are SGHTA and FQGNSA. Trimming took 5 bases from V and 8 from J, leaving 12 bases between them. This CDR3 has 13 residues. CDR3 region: CASSIRSGEKLFF. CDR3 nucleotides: TGTGCCAGCAGCATCAGGAGTGGAGAAAAACTGTTTTTT.

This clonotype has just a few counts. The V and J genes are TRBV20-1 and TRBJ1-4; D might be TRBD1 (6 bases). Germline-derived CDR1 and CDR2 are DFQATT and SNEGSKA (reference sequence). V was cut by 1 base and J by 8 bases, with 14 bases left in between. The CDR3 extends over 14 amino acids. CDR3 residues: CSARGAQGHEKLFF. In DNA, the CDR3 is TGCAGTGCTAGAGGGGCGCAGGGGCACGAAAAACTGTTTTTT.

Here the CDR3 DNA reads TGTGCCAGTGAGACTAGCGGCGGGGGGTTCAATGAGCAGTTCTTC. It yields the protein CASETSGGGFNEQFF. V gene TRBV28 combines with J gene TRBJ2-1; 9 nucleotides line up with TRBD2. Germline V CDR1 and CDR2: MDHEN, SYDVKM. With 9 bases clipped from V and 6 bases from J, the junction kept 12 bases outside the gene matches. The CDR3 is 15 residues long.

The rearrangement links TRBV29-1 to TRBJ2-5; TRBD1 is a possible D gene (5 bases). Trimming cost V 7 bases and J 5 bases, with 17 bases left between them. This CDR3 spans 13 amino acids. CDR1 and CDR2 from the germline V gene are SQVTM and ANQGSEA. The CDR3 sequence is CSATAGFGETQYF. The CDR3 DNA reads TGCAGCGCTACCGCAGGGTTCGGGGAGACCCAGTACTTC.

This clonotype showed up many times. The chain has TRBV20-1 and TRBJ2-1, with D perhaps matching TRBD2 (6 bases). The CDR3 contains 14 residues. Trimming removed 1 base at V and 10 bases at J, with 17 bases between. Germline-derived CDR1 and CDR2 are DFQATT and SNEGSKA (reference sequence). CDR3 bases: TGCAGTGCTAGAGGGGAATTGGCGGGACGCGAGCAGTTCTTC. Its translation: CSARGELAGREQFF.

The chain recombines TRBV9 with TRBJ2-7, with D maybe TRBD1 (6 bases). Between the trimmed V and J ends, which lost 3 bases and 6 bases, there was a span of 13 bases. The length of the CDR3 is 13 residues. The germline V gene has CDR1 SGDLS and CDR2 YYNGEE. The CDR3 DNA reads TGTGCCAGCAGCGCCTCCGGGACAACCGAGCAGTACTTC. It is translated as CASSASGTTEQYF.